These T cell receptor beta chains were read from a single sample in a study of post-analysis software for immune sequencing data. TCRdb fed the PCR reads into MiXCR, producing one record per CDR3 protein. The sample includes 400,000 to 500,000 distinct CDR3 sequences, less than 40% of them seen just once. Sequenced material: blood. The origin of the receptors is a girl aged 2-10 years with multiple sclerosis. CDR3s include the opening cysteine and the closing phenylalanine or tryptophan. D genes are given only for firm matches. Rows may omit the clone size; those that give it use once, few, many or a size class.

V	size	D	J	DNA	CDR3
TRBV5-1	NA	TRBD2	TRBJ2-5	TGCGCCAGCAGCTTAAGCGGGAGGGCCGAGGAGACCCAGTACTTC	CASSLSGRAEETQYF
TRBV20-1	NA	TRBD2	TRBJ2-7	TGCAGTGCTGGACTAGCGGCCTCCTACGAGCAGTACTTC	CSAGLAASYEQYF
TRBV11-1	NA	TRBD2	TRBJ2-7	TGTGCCAGCAGCTTAGCTCCTCGCGGGGTGCCGACTAGCGGGATTGGCCTCGGCTACGAGCAGTACTTC	CASSLAPRGVPTSGIGLGYEQYF
TRBV20-1	few	TRBD2	TRBJ2-7	TGCAGTGCTAGAGAGACGGGAGGTCCCCGTTTCGAGCAGTACTTC	CSARETGGPRFEQYF
TRBV5-1	few	TRBD1	TRBJ1-1	TGCGCCAGCAGCATCCGGACAGGGAACACTGAAGCTTTCTTT	CASSIRTGNTEAFF
TRBV3-1	few	TRBD2	TRBJ2-7	TGTGCCAGCAGCCAAGATCCCAGCGGGGGTTACTACGAGCAGTACTTC	CASSQDPSGGYYEQYF
TRBV12-3/TRBV12-4	NA	NA	TRBJ1-5	TGTGCCAGCAGCCCTGGGGGGTACAATCAGCCCCAGCATTTT	CASSPGGYNQPQHF
TRBV28	few	NA	TRBJ2-7	TGTGCCAGCAGGGATGAGGGAAGCTCCTACGAGCAGTACTTC	CASRDEGSSYEQYF
TRBV5-1	few	TRBD2	TRBJ2-7	TGCGCCAGCAGCCGGAGCGGGGAGGTCTCCTACGAGCAGTACTTC	CASSRSGEVSYEQYF
TRBV7-2	NA	NA	TRBJ2-7	TGTGCCAGCAGGTTTTATAAAGGGACGTACGAGCAGTACTTC	CASRFYKGTYEQYF
TRBV11-1	few	TRBD2	TRBJ2-3	TGTGCCAGCAGCTCGCGGACTAGCGGGAGAGTAGATACGCAGTATTTT	CASSSRTSGRVDTQYF
TRBV29-1	NA	TRBD1	TRBJ1-2	TGCAGCGTTGAAACAGGGGGCCTCTTCTATGGCTACACCTTC	CSVETGGLFYGYTF
TRBV6-5	few	NA	TRBJ1-2	TGTGCCAGCAGTTATATGCTGGGAGTTGACTATGGCTACACCTTC	CASSYMLGVDYGYTF
TRBV12-3/TRBV12-4	NA	NA	TRBJ1-5	TGTGCCAGCAGTCCGCGGGAGGTTAGCAATCAGCCCCAGCATTTT	CASSPREVSNQPQHF
TRBV10-3	NA	NA	TRBJ1-5	TGTGCCATCTCCGGGGGGGAAGGCAATCAGCCCCAGCATTTT	CAISGGEGNQPQHF
TRBV4-3	NA	NA	TRBJ2-1	TGCGCCAGCAGCCAAGAATCTTCAACAGGCAACGCCTACAATGAGCAGTTCTTC	CASSQESSTGNAYNEQFF
TRBV29-1	few	NA	TRBJ1-2	TGCAGCGTTTTTGACCAAAGCTATGGCTACACCTTC	CSVFDQSYGYTF
TRBV24-1	few	NA	TRBJ1-2	TGTGCCACCAGTGATCCTGCACGAACAGGACCGTATCCCTATGGCTACACCTTC	CATSDPARTGPYPYGYTF
TRBV7-3	NA	TRBD1	TRBJ2-5	TGTGCCAGCAGCCGTCGACAGGGTTTACAAGAGACCCAGTACTTC	CASSRRQGLQETQYF
TRBV9	few	TRBD1	TRBJ1-2	TGTGCCAGCAGCACTCCAGGGACAGACTCAGGCTACACCTTC	CASSTPGTDSGYTF
TRBV4-1	NA	TRBD2	TRBJ2-1	TGCGCCAGCAGCCTCGGGACTAGCGGGAATGAGCAGTTCTTC	CASSLGTSGNEQFF
TRBV27	once	TRBD1	TRBJ1-2	TGTGCCAGCAGTTCTCTTATGGGCGGGGCCTCGAAGTCAGGGGGCTGGGGCTATGGCTACACCTTC	CASSSLMGGASKSGGWGYGYTF
TRBV6-5	NA	NA	TRBJ2-7	TGTGCCAGCAGTTATTTAAGGGTCCAGTACTTC	CASSYLRVQYF
TRBV10-3	few	NA	TRBJ2-5	TGTGCCATCAGTGAGTCGCGCCTAATCCAAGAGACCCAGTACTTC	CAISESRLIQETQYF
TRBV12-3/TRBV12-4	few	NA	TRBJ2-4	TGTGCCAGCAGTTTAGTCCTAAACATTCAGTACTTC	CASSLVLNIQYF
TRBV7-9	NA	NA	TRBJ2-7	TGTGCCAGCAGCTACCCCGTGAGCGAGTCCTACGAGCAGTACTTC	CASSYPVSESYEQYF
TRBV6-6	few	NA	TRBJ2-7	TGTGCCAGCAGTTACTCCTCTCGGGGGCAAACCTACGAGCAGTACTTC	CASSYSSRGQTYEQYF
TRBV6-4	few	TRBD2	TRBJ2-1	TGTGCCAGCAGTGACAGCGGGGGGGGATCCTACAATGAGCAGTTCTTC	CASSDSGGGSYNEQFF
TRBV5-6	few	NA	TRBJ2-7	TGTGCCAGCAGCTTAAACGGCAGGGGAATCTACGAGCAGTACTTC	CASSLNGRGIYEQYF
TRBV4-1	many	TRBD1	TRBJ2-1	TGCGCCAGCAGCCAAGACGTGACAGGGGCCTCCTACAATGAGCAGTTCTTC	CASSQDVTGASYNEQFF
TRBV9	few	NA	TRBJ2-1	TGTGCCAGCAGTCCATATGCGGGTGAATACAATGAGCAGTTCTTC	CASSPYAGEYNEQFF
TRBV27	few	TRBD1	TRBJ2-7	TGTGCCAGCAGTTCGGACAGGGGATCATTAGAGCAGTACTTC	CASSSDRGSLEQYF
TRBV4-1	NA	NA	TRBJ1-1	TGCGCCAGCAGCCAAGTTTCCAGGAAGGGCACTGAAGCTTTCTTT	CASSQVSRKGTEAFF
TRBV7-9	NA	NA	TRBJ2-7	TGTGCCAGCAGCTCCTTTACCCCTGACCGGGACTTACCTACCTACGAGCAGTACTTC	CASSSFTPDRDLPTYEQYF
TRBV15	few	NA	TRBJ2-1	TGTGCCACCAGCAGAGATGAAGGCAGGGGGGATAATGAGCAGTTCTTC	CATSRDEGRGDNEQFF
TRBV20-1	NA	TRBD1	TRBJ1-6	TGCAGTGCCAACGGACAGGGCGGTAATTCACCCCTCCACTTT	CSANGQGGNSPLHF
TRBV14	NA	NA	TRBJ2-1	TGTGCCGGCAGCAAACCGGGACTGAGATACAATGAGCAGTTCTTC	CAGSKPGLRYNEQFF
TRBV29-1	NA	NA	TRBJ2-3	TGCAGCGTTGAAGATCTAGGGGGGAGCACAGATACGCAGTATTTC	CSVEDLGGSTDTQYF
TRBV2	few	NA	TRBJ1-2	TGTGCCAGCAGTGATCAGCCATCCTATGGCTACACCTTC	CASSDQPSYGYTF
TRBV20-1	NA	NA	TRBJ1-2	TGCAGTGCTAGGTCCCAGGCGCCCCAATATGGCTACACCTTC	CSARSQAPQYGYTF
TRBV2	NA	TRBD1	TRBJ1-1	TGTGCCAGAACCGGGACAGCGAACACTGAAGCTTTCTTT	CARTGTANTEAFF
TRBV29-1	NA	NA	TRBJ1-2	TGCAGCGCGGCCGGTGGGCTGGGCTATGGCTACACCTTC	CSAAGGLGYGYTF
TRBV20-1	NA	NA	TRBJ1-6	TGCAGTGCTACTGCTGGGTATAATTCACCCCTCCACTTT	CSATAGYNSPLHF
TRBV28	NA	NA	TRBJ2-5	TGTGCCAGCAGTTACAGGAGAGAGACCCAGTACTTC	CASSYRRETQYF
TRBV10-3	few	TRBD1	TRBJ2-5	TGTGCCATCAATTCCCCGGGACAGGGAGAAGAGACCCAGTACTTC	CAINSPGQGEETQYF
TRBV6-6	NA	NA	TRBJ1-5	TGTGCCAGCACTAAGGGGGGGGGCGGTCAGCCCCAGCATTTT	CASTKGGGGQPQHF
TRBV7-9	few	TRBD2	TRBJ2-1	TGTGCCAGCAGCTTAGTTATGACTCTGCGGGGGGACAATGAGCAGTTCTTC	CASSLVMTLRGDNEQFF
TRBV7-6	NA	TRBD1	TRBJ2-5	TGTGCCAGCAGCTCCGACCCATTAGTAAGACGTAGGACAGGGGTCCAAGAGACCCAGTACTTC	CASSSDPLVRRRTGVQETQYF
TRBV6-5	NA	NA	TRBJ1-2	TGTGCCAGCCACCACGAATTCGGGATTGGGGTCTATGGCTACACCTTC	CASHHEFGIGVYGYTF
TRBV7-3	NA	NA	TRBJ2-5	TGTGCCAGCAGTGGGGGGTATTTACGGGAGTCCGAGACCCAGTACTTC	CASSGGYLRESETQYF
TRBV20-1	few	TRBD2	TRBJ2-1	TGCAGTGCTCTACTAGCGGGTATTAACAATGAGCAGTTCTTC	CSALLAGINNEQFF
TRBV15	NA	NA	TRBJ2-5	TGTGCCACCAGCAGAGGACGGACCCAGTACTTC	CATSRGRTQYF